This T cell receptor (beta chain) was sequenced during a study of blood T cells in healthy people across ages (dated by TCRdb to 2015 to 2017). Notes on the research overall: In model experiments, template switching captured roughly one uniquely barcoded TCR beta cDNA molecule for every two T cells. Four age groups were formed from the donors: young (average roughly 15 years), middle-aged (approximately 42), aged (about 62) and long-lived (about 80). For two donors (one aged 18 to 30 and one aged 80 or older), the study analyzed two additional independent replicas of 1 million unique cDNA reads from the same blood draw. To track age-related changes in TCR beta repertoire diversity, the study relied on deep sequencing normalized with unique cDNA molecular identifiers. To avoid experimental bias, donors of different ages were distributed randomly across sequencing lanes. The research as a whole found: As age increased, observed TCR beta diversity per million T cells dropped in a roughly linear way, and a significant reduction was already evident by age about 40. The long-lived group showed more naive CD4+ T cells, fewer expanded clones and increased TCR diversity than the aged group, suggesting age selection. The percentage of naive T cells measured by flow cytometry correlated strongly with observed TCR beta diversity. The CMV infection status of donors was not known, potentially confounding age-related changes in expanded clonotypes. Estimates of total diversity from one million sequenced T cells were regarded as lower bounds and underestimates. Conclusive comparison of naive and antigen-experienced compartments was prevented by the profiling of bulk unsorted PBMCs.

Library preparation employed 5' RACE. Instrument on record: Illumina HiSeq 2500. The second PCR ran for about 6 to 12 cycles and used a J-beta primer mix along with a sample-barcoded 5' primer. Each TCR beta cDNA molecule received a unique molecular identifier from a template-switch 5' adaptor carrying 12 random nucleotides. Each sample yielded at least 2.5 million CDR3-containing paired-end reads. First-strand cDNA was synthesized from all RNA with the Mint cDNA synthesis kit, primed by a TRBC-specific oligonucleotide. Following uracil-DNA glycosylase treatment, all cDNA underwent a first 18-cycle PCR with the universal primers M1SS and BC2_uni_R. The paper's processing steps were these. Each sample was normalized by randomly selecting 1 million high-quality reads, each carrying a distinct molecular identifier. Reads sharing molecular identifiers were discarded rather than binned into consensus sequences. MiTCR, run with a Q25 quality threshold and the strictest error-elimination algorithm, handled CDR3 identification, clonotype clustering and error correction. Lower-bound total TCR beta diversity was estimated with a nonparametric unseen species model using Euler transformation. TCRdb applied fastp at Q25 and MiXCR to the public reads, then kept only in-frame beta chains. CDR3 protein duplicates are merged, each entry listing the most common genes and DNA. For this entry, the V and J calls and clone size follow TCRdb and not the study's own pipeline. A total of about 1.4 million distinct CDR3 sequences appear in this sample, roughly 64% of them only once. Of the sample, 6.5% to 8.5% falls within the top ten clones.

To note about this clonotype: This clone's antigen is unknown. Per-base quality was not reported, and no clone a single base away is much larger than it.

Systemically healthy Caucasian individuals from Russia, around 38 in total and aged about 6 to 100 years, were included as donors. About 10 milliliters of peripheral blood were collected from each donor into EDTA-treated Vacutainer tubes. Ficoll-Paque density-gradient centrifugation was used to isolate PBMCs, with at least 7 million obtained per sample. Total RNA, at least 5 micrograms per sample, was extracted from PBMCs with Trizol reagent. For every donor, an aliquot of PBMCs went through flow cytometry to measure the percentages of naive CD45RAhigh/CD27high T cells. V and J lose 4 bases and 4 bases, and a span of 19 bases separates them. Counted from cysteine to phenylalanine, this CDR3 has 17 amino acids. Only CDR3 DNA is held: 51 bases, read in frame from base 1. CDR1 MGHRA and CDR2 YSYEKL are derived from the germline V gene.

Source material: blood. In this chain, TRBV4-1 is recombined with TRBJ2-2; tentative D gene TRBD2, with 7 bases matching. This sequence was found in a man aged 18 to 30 in good health. The CDR3 reads as follows: CASSPSKGGGPTGELFF. The nucleotide sequence is TGCGCCAGCAGCCCCTCCAAGGGGGGGGGCCCCACCGGGGAGCTGTTTTTT.